A single sample is the source of the 19 T cell receptor beta chains below, sequenced in a study of T cell responses to AZD1222 COVID-19 vaccine. The assay was immunoSEQ multiplex PCR, and TCRdb's table has in-frame clones only and misses some. The sample contains around 200,000 clones, 80% to 95% of which appear only once. Sequences were derived from peripheral blood, sampled on day 0 of AZD1222 vaccination. Receptors were obtained from an adult in good health.

The genes are TRBV19 and TRBJ1-3, with TRBD1 as a possible D gene (5 bases). The CDR3 spans 15 residues. Trimming removed 7 bases from V and 0 bases from J, with 13 bases in between. Per the germline V gene, CDR1 is LNHDA and CDR2 is SQIVND (reference sequence). For the CDR3, the DNA is TGTGCCAGTACCACACACAGGTACTCTGGAAACACCATATATTTT. This gives the protein CASTTHRYSGNTIYF.

The chain carries TRBV11-2 and TRBJ2-1; no definite D call. V lost 5 bases, J lost 4 bases, and 6 bases lay in between. The CDR3 is made up of 12 amino acids. CDR1 and CDR2 from the germline V gene are SGHAT and FQNNGV. For the CDR3, the DNA is TGTGCCAGCAGCCAGACTTACAATGAGCAGTTCTTC. Translation: CASSQTYNEQFF.

CDR3 sequence: CSVGHGAVSDTQYF. The CDR3 DNA reads as TGCAGCGTTGGGCATGGAGCCGTGTCAGATACGCAGTATTTT. The J gene is TRBJ2-3, the V gene TRBV29-1; D unresolved. Germline loops: CDR1 SQVTM, CDR2 ANQGSEA. The ends were cut back, 4 bases at V and 4 bases at J, with 15 bases in the middle. This CDR3 has 14 amino acids.

This chain connects TRBV5-1 to TRBJ1-2, with 9 nucleotides matching TRBD1. V lost 0 bases, J lost 3 bases, and 6 bases stayed unmatched. This CDR3 has 16 amino acids. Germline loops: CDR1 SGHRS, CDR2 YFSETQ. The CDR3 loop reads CASSLATRQGDYGYTF. In DNA, the CDR3 is TGCGCCAGCAGCTTGGCGACGCGACAGGGGGACTATGGCTACACCTTC.

The chain links TRBV5-1 to TRBJ1-6, with 8 positions matching TRBD1. Losses at the gene ends were 6 bases for V and 5 bases for J; bases not matched to a gene: 7. The CDR3 is made up of 15 amino acids. The germline gives CDR1 SGHRS, CDR2 YFSETQ. The CDR3 sequence: CASNDGQGHNSPLHF. The CDR3 DNA sequence: TGCGCCAGCAATGATGGACAGGGCCATAATTCACCCCTCCACTTT.

This chain uses TRBV3-1 (or the pseudogene TRBV3-2) with TRBJ2-1; 8 bases map to TRBD2. The CDR3 has 12 amino acids. V dropped 4 bases and J dropped 10; count of bases not matched to a gene: 3. Per the germline V gene, CDR1 is LGHDT and CDR2 is YNNKEL (reference sequence). CDR3 sequence reads: CASSPRGGEQFF. Written as DNA, the CDR3 is TGTGCCAGCAGCCCCCGGGGGGGAGAGCAGTTCTTC.

There are a few counts of this clone. At the DNA level, this CDR3 is encoded by other sequences in the same sample as well. This chain connects TRBV6-5 to TRBJ1-2, with 11 bases lining up with TRBD1. CDR3 size: 16 residues. CDR1 and CDR2 (germline): MNHEY, SVGAGI. Trimming at V came to 0 bases and at J to 5 bases, leaving 5 bases not matched to a gene. The CDR3 DNA reads as TGTGCCAGCAGTTACTCAAGGACAGGGGGCGGGTATGGCTACACCTTC. Translating it yields CASSYSRTGGGYGYTF.

The CDR3, as DNA: TGTGCCAGCAGCTTCGGGGAGACCCAGTACTTC. Translation: CASSFGETQYF. This chain links TRBV7-2 with TRBJ2-5, with D unresolved. Trimming pared 3 bases from V and 5 bases from J, leaving 4 bases between. The CDR3 length is 11 residues. Germline lookup yields CDR1 SGHTA and CDR2 FQGNSA.

The chain has TRBV7-9 and TRBJ1-1; no reliable D call. The CDR3 runs to 13 residues. The germline V and J ends were trimmed by 2 bases and 4 bases, with 8 bases remaining between them. The germline V gene has CDR1 SEHNR and CDR2 FQNEAQ (reference sequence). The CDR3 DNA sequence: TGTGCCAGCAGCTTAAGAGGATTCACTGAAGCTTTCTTT. This gives the protein CASSLRGFTEAFF. Together with reference TRBV7-9 and TRBJ1-1, the CDR3 gives the full variable domain: DTGVSQNPRHKITKRGQNVTFRCDPISEHNRLYWYRQTLGQGPEFLTYFQNEAQLEKSRLLSDRFSAERPKGSFSTLEIQRTEQGDSAMYLCASSLRGFTEAFFGQGTRLTVV.

The rearrangement joins TRBV7-9 to TRBJ1-1, with D hard to call. The V end lost 1 base, the J end lost 5 bases, and 11 bases lay between the germline ends. The CDR3 contains 14 residues. Germline loops: CDR1 SEHNR, CDR2 FQNEAQ (reference sequence). CDR3 sequence reads: CASSLGMARTEAFF. DNA of the CDR3: TGTGCCAGCAGCTTAGGGATGGCGCGGACTGAAGCTTTCTTT. The whole variable domain, filled in from reference TRBV7-9 and TRBJ1-1, reads DTGVSQNPRHKITKRGQNVTFRCDPISEHNRLYWYRQTLGQGPEFLTYFQNEAQLEKSRLLSDRFSAERPKGSFSTLEIQRTEQGDSAMYLCASSLGMARTEAFFGQGTRLTVV.

The sample holds one count of this clone. The CDR3 DNA reads as TGTGCCAGCAGCTTCGGACTAGCTTACTACGAGCAGTACTTC. It encodes CASSFGLAYYEQYF. The chain combines TRBV5-8 with TRBJ2-7; TRBD2 matches at 8 bases. V lost 2 bases to trimming and J lost 3 bases; unmatched junction nucleotides: 4. The CDR3 extends over 14 amino acids. CDR1 SGHTS and CDR2 YDEGEE come from the germline V gene.

V and J are TRBV19 and TRBJ2-5, with 7 bases matching TRBD2. CDR3 length equals 14 residues. The V gene end was trimmed by 6 bases and the J gene end by 4 bases; junction bases not matched to a gene: 8. The germline V gene encodes CDR1 LNHDA and CDR2 SQIVND (reference sequence). In DNA, the CDR3 is TGTGCCAGTAGCGAACTCATAGCGGGAGAGACCCAGTACTTC. Amino acids: CASSELIAGETQYF.

V is TRBV19 and J is TRBJ1-6, with D maybe TRBD1 (6 bases). The CDR3 has 13 residues. Looked up from germline, CDR1 is LNHDA and CDR2 is SQIVND (reference sequence). The V gene lost 8 bases and the J gene lost 6 bases, with 11 bases spanning the gap. This CDR3 is CASRTDFNSPLHF. The CDR3 DNA follows: TGTGCCAGTCGGACAGACTTTAATTCACCCCTCCACTTT.

This clone appeared a single time. The chain combines TRBV2 with TRBJ2-2; D gene ambiguous. The CDR3 extends over 13 amino acids. Trimming cost V 4 bases and J 6 bases, with 9 bases left between them. Germline CDR1 SNHLY, CDR2 FYNNEI. The CDR3 region has the DNA TGTGCCAGCAGTGCAGCGCGAGCCGGGGAGCTGTTTTTT. It encodes CASSAARAGELFF.

The chain carries TRBV6-6 and TRBJ1-1; D remains ambiguous. The CDR3 loop spans 13 amino acids. Germline V gene sequence: CDR1 MNHNY, CDR2 SVGAGI (reference sequence). V was pared by 5 bases and J by 4 bases, with 11 bases between. The CDR3 sequence is CASSPQGITEAFF. Here the CDR3 DNA reads TGTGCCAGCAGTCCCCAAGGAATCACTGAAGCTTTCTTT.

The chain combines TRBV3-1 (or the pseudogene TRBV3-2) with TRBJ2-7, with D possibly being TRBD1 (7 bases). Germline V gene sequence: CDR1 LGHDT, CDR2 YNNKEL (reference sequence). The CDR3 contains 15 residues. V was clipped by 3 bases and J by 4 bases, with 16 bases between them. CDR3: CASSQTGMGGYEQYF. CDR3 in DNA: TGTGCCAGCAGCCAGACAGGGATGGGAGGATACGAGCAGTACTTC.

The rearrangement joins TRBV3-1 (or the pseudogene TRBV3-2) to TRBJ1-5; possibly TRBD1 for D (5 bases). V shed 1 base and J shed 1 base, with 14 bases lying between them. Germline loops: CDR1 LGHDT, CDR2 YNNKEL (reference sequence). The CDR3 covers 17 residues. In nucleotides, the CDR3 is TGTGCCAGCAGCCAAGGGGAAAGGACACTAAGCAATCAGCCCCAGCATTTT. This encodes CASSQGERTLSNQPQHF.

V gene TRBV6-5 combines with J gene TRBJ1-6, with D tentatively TRBD1 (5 bases). Trimming took off 0 bases at V and 6 bases at J, with 9 bases between the two ends. This CDR3 has 15 residues. The germline V gene encodes CDR1 MNHEY and CDR2 SVGAGI. CDR3 DNA sequence: TGTGCCAGCAGTTACTCCTGGCAGGGTAATTCACCCCTCCACTTT. This translates into CASSYSWQGNSPLHF.

This clone was seen many times. The chain has TRBV5-5 and TRBJ1-5, with 7 positions matching TRBD1. The CDR3 has 17 amino acids. From germline, CDR1 is SGHKS and CDR2 YYEKEE (reference sequence). J lost 0 bases, V lost 4 bases, and 10 bases had no gene match. The CDR3 protein is CASSGTTGSYSNQPQHF. The CDR3 coding sequence is TGTGCCAGCAGCGGTACGACAGGGTCATATAGCAATCAGCCCCAGCATTTT.